Listed below are T cell receptor beta chains from one sample, sequenced in a study of T cells after posttransplantation cyclophosphamide. The protocol was immunoSEQ multiplex PCR, while the TCRdb copy is restricted to in-frame clones and leaves out a portion. The sample has some 7,000 clones; roughly four fifths are singletons. The specimen was PBMCs, collected 1,400 to 1,500 days after allogeneic stem cell transplant with posttransplant cyclophosphamide. These TCRs come from a male patient in his thirties who received an allogeneic stem cell transplant from a related donor, was CMV-positive, and had acute GVHD only. The graft donor may account for some of the T cells. Both conserved end residues are part of each CDR3. A D gene is named only where the DNA matches it firmly. Not all rows give a size; the values are once, few, many and, for expanded clones, a class.

>TRBV7-9|NA|NA|TRBJ1-6
TGTGCCAGCAGCTTGGGCGATTCACCCCTCCACTTT
CASSLGDSPLHF
>TRBV4-3|NA|NA|TRBJ2-1
TGCGCCAGCAGCCGAAACCGGGGAACGTACAATGAGCAGTTCTTC
CASSRNRGTYNEQFF
>TRBV7-8|NA|NA|TRBJ2-2
TGTGCCAGCAGCTTAGGGGGCCTAAGGGACACCGGGGAGCTGTTTTTT
CASSLGGLRDTGELFF
>TRBV2|TRBD1|NA|TRBJ1-1
TGTGCCAGCAGTGCACAGGGGGACACTGAAGCTTTCTTT
CASSAQGDTEAFF
>TRBV11-2|NA|NA|TRBJ2-7
TGTGCCAGCAGCTTAATAACGCGGTCCTACGAGCAGTACTTC
CASSLITRSYEQYF
>TRBV7-2|TRBD1|few|TRBJ1-2
TGTGCCAGCAGCACCAGACAGGGGGCGAACTATGGCTACACCTTC
CASSTRQGANYGYTF
>TRBV28|NA|NA|TRBJ1-3
TGTGCCAGCACCCGAGCGTTTACTTCTGGAAACACCATATATTTT
CASTRAFTSGNTIYF
>TRBV10-2|NA|NA|TRBJ2-2
TGCGCCAGCAGTGAGTCGCCCAGGGGTCGGGGTACCGGGGAGCTGTTTTTT
CASSESPRGRGTGELFF
>TRBV11-2|NA|NA|TRBJ1-3
TGTGCCAGCAGCTTATTTGGGCAGGCACCTGGAAACACCATATATTTT
CASSLFGQAPGNTIYF
>TRBV18|NA|NA|TRBJ2-5
TGTGCCAGCTCACCACCAGGCCCCAGGGGGACCCAGTACTTC
CASSPPGPRGTQYF
>TRBV6-5|TRBD2|once|TRBJ2-5
TGTGCCAGCAGTTACGGCGCTAGCGGGGCCCAAGAGACCCAGTACTTC
CASSYGASGAQETQYF
>TRBV15|NA|NA|TRBJ2-3
TGTGCCACCAGCAGAGTCGGCACAGATACGCAGTATTTT
CATSRVGTDTQYF
>TRBV5-1|TRBD2|NA|TRBJ2-3
TGCGCCAGCGGGGGGGAGAGCACAGATACGCAGTATTTT
CASGGESTDTQYF
>TRBV19|NA|NA|TRBJ1-1
TGTGCCACCACCCACTCCCAGGGGAACACTGAAGCTTTCTTT
CATTHSQGNTEAFF
>TRBV6-5|NA|NA|TRBJ2-7
TGTGCCAGCAGATACTACGAGCAGTACTTC
CASRYYEQYF
>TRBV28|TRBD2|NA|TRBJ2-1
TGTGCCAGCAGCCCGACTAGCGGGGCCCACAATGAGCAGTTCTTC
CASSPTSGAHNEQFF
>TRBV7-7|NA|once|TRBJ2-5
TGTGCCAGCAGCTTAGGCAGGGTTGCCCAAGAGACCCAGTACTTC
CASSLGRVAQETQYF
>TRBV29-1|NA|NA|TRBJ2-2
TGCAGCGTTGTGGACCAACCGGGAGGGGAGCTGTTTTTT
CSVVDQPGGELFF
>TRBV6-5|NA|few|TRBJ1-5
TGTGCCACCGGTATGAGCAATCAGCCCCAGCATTTT
CATGMSNQPQHF
>TRBV14|TRBD2|NA|TRBJ2-7
TGTGCCAGCAGCCAAACAGATTTAGGACTAGCGGGGGGACTTGGAGACGAGCAGTACTTC
CASSQTDLGLAGGLGDEQYF
>TRBV13|TRBD1|NA|TRBJ2-7
TGTGCCAGCAGCTTAGAAGGCAGGGGGCGCAACTACGAGCAGTACTTC
CASSLEGRGRNYEQYF
>TRBV5-1|TRBD2|NA|TRBJ2-5
TGCGCCAGCAGCCTCGGACTAGCGGGGACCGAAGAGACCCAGTACTTC
CASSLGLAGTEETQYF
>TRBV9|NA|few|TRBJ1-6
TGTGCCAGCAGCGTAGATGGAGTCGGGTCACCCCTCCACTTT
CASSVDGVGSPLHF
>TRBV5-1|TRBD2|NA|TRBJ2-5
TGCGCCAGCAGCTTGGGGTTAGCGGGGGAAGAGACCCAGTACTTC
CASSLGLAGEETQYF
>TRBV7-2|TRBD2|few|TRBJ2-3
TGTGCCAGCAGCTTAGTGGTAGCGGGCCGCACAGATACGCAGTATTTT
CASSLVVAGRTDTQYF
>TRBV6-5|TRBD1|NA|TRBJ1-2
TGTGCCAGCAGTTACGCGGGACAGGGTGGAGGCTACACCTTC
CASSYAGQGGGYTF
>TRBV7-2|TRBD1|NA|TRBJ2-7
TGTGCCAGCAGCTTCGCTCCAGGGGGCTACGAGCAGTACTTC
CASSFAPGGYEQYF
>TRBV7-9|NA|NA|TRBJ2-7
TGTGCCAGCAGCTTTTGGAACGGAGTGTTGAGCTCCTACGAGCAGTACTTC
CASSFWNGVLSSYEQYF
>TRBV7-9|TRBD1|NA|TRBJ2-1
TGTGCCAGCAGCTCGGACAGGCACTATGAGCAGTTCTTC
CASSSDRHYEQFF
>TRBV19|NA|few|TRBJ1-2
TGTGCCAGTAGTATATCACAGATGGACTATGGCTACACCTTC
CASSISQMDYGYTF
>TRBV28|TRBD1|NA|TRBJ2-5
TGTGCCAGCAGTCTCAGGGGGCATGAGACCCAGTACTTC
CASSLRGHETQYF
>TRBV28|NA|NA|TRBJ1-2
TGTGCCAGCAGTCGCGTTTCTGGGGCGTATGGCTACACCTTC
CASSRVSGAYGYTF
>TRBV7-2|NA|NA|TRBJ2-7
TGTGCCAGCAGCCTCTCAGCCTACGAGCAGTACTTC
CASSLSAYEQYF
>TRBV19|TRBD1|NA|TRBJ2-3
TGTGCCAGCAAACAGGGGACCTCTAGCACAGATACGCAGTATTTT
CASKQGTSSTDTQYF
>TRBV7-2|NA|few|TRBJ2-4
TGTGCCAGCAGCTTGGAGGCACGGGGTTGGAACATTCAGTACTTC
CASSLEARGWNIQYF
>TRBV6-1|NA|NA|TRBJ2-7
TGTGCCAGCAGTGAAGCGCCCAGAAGAACAGGGAAGATCAACGAGCAGTACTTC
CASSEAPRRTGKINEQYF
>TRBV7-2|NA|NA|TRBJ2-7
TGTGCCAGCAGCTTCTACGGGGTGGCGGGGGCCCTAGCGGAGCAGTACTTC
CASSFYGVAGALAEQYF
>TRBV18|TRBD1|NA|TRBJ2-2
TGTGCCAGCTCACAGGACAGGGTGTCCGGGGAGCTGTTTTTT
CASSQDRVSGELFF
>TRBV6-6|NA|medium-sized|TRBJ1-2
TGTGCCAGCAGTTACAAGGCAGCCGGGTGCACCTTC
CASSYKAAGCTF
>TRBV9|NA|once|TRBJ2-7
TGTGCCAGCAGCGTAGGCTCCAACAGGGCCGAGCAGTACTTC
CASSVGSNRAEQYF
>TRBV30|NA|NA|TRBJ1-5
TGTGCCTGGAGTGTAATGGCAGGCCGTCAGCCCCAGCATTTT
CAWSVMAGRQPQHF
>TRBV15|NA|NA|TRBJ1-5
TGTGCCACCAGCAGAGACATACAGGTTCGCAATCAGCCCCAGCATTTT
CATSRDIQVRNQPQHF
>TRBV6-1|NA|NA|TRBJ2-5
TGTGCCAGCAGGCCGGACAGTCAAGAGACCCAGTACTTC
CASRPDSQETQYF
>TRBV5-4|NA|NA|TRBJ2-7
TGTGCCAGCAGCTTGGTCAGGGGCGAGCAGTACTTC
CASSLVRGEQYF